This TCR beta chain is drawn from a study of blood T cell repertoires in COVID-19. The wider study: Researchers got acute and convalescent COVID-19 samples from the United States, Italy and Spain. In each case, the material was cDNA or gDNA derived from T cells, B-cell-depleted T cells, or PBMCs.

V was trimmed by 3 bases and J by 10 bases, leaving 12 bases between them. The CDR3 covers 12 residues. CDR1 and CDR2 (germline): LGHDT, YNNKEL (reference sequence). Original methodology: Cell counts per sample came from amplifying reference gene primers. Repertoires were generated with immunoSEQ multiplex PCR, while TCRdb's copy carries only in-frame clones and drops some. That table gives V, J and clone size, and the DNA gave D and trimming. Among 150,000 to 200,000 clones listed, 80% to 90% were seen once. The source of this sequence is a human donor with active or convalescent COVID-19. The donor label of this sample is uncertain. This chain uses TRBV3-1 (or the pseudogene TRBV3-2) with TRBJ1-1; D is unresolved. Specimen: peripheral blood. CDR3 DNA: TGTGCCAGCAGCCAGGTCACATCAGGAGCTTTCTTT. Translation: CASSQVTSGAFF.